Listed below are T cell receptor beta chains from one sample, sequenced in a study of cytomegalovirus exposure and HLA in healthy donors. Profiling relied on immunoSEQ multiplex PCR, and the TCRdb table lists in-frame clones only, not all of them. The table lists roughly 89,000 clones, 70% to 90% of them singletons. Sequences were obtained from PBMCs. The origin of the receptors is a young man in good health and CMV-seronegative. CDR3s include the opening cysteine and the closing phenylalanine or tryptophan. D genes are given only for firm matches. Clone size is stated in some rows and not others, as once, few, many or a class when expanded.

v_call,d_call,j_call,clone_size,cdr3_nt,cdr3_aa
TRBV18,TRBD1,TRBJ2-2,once,TGTGCCAGCTCACCACCGGTGGGACAGGGGGAGTCCGGGGAGCTGTTTTTT,CASSPPVGQGESGELFF
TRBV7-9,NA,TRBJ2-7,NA,TGTTCCAGCAGCGGGACATCGTACGAGCAGTACTTC,CSSSGTSYEQYF
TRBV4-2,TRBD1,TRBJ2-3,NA,TGTGCCAGCAGCCAGGGCACAGGGGGCTGGGGCACAGATACGCAGTATTTT,CASSQGTGGWGTDTQYF
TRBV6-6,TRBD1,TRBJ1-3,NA,TGTGCCAGCAGGGCCAGGGGGGACGGAGACACCATATATTTT,CASRARGDGDTIYF
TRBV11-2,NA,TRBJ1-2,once,TGTGCCAGCAGCTTACCCAGGACAGCTAATGATAACTATGGCTACACCTTC,CASSLPRTANDNYGYTF
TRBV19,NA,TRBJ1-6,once,TGTGCCAGTAGATCCCAGGGGCACCGATATAATTCACCCCTCCACTTT,CASRSQGHRYNSPLHF
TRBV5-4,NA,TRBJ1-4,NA,TGTGCCAGCAGCTTGCTCGTTGGCGAAAAACTGTTTTTT,CASSLLVGEKLFF
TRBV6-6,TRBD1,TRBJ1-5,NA,TGTGCCAGCGGTAGTATAGGGGGCGGCCAGCCCCAGCATTTT,CASGSIGGGQPQHF
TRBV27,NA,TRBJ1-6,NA,TGTGCCAGCAGTCCTGAGGGGTGGCGGGACGCCTATAATTCACCCCTCCACTTT,CASSPEGWRDAYNSPLHF
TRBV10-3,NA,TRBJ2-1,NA,TGTGCCGTCCTAAGATTGACACCCCTACTCTACAATGAGCAGTTCTTC,CAVLRLTPLLYNEQFF
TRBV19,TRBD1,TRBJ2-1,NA,TGTGCCAGTAGTCACCGGGACAGGGCCTACAATGAGCAGTTCTTC,CASSHRDRAYNEQFF
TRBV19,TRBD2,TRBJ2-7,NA,TGTGCCAGTAGCAGCAGCGGGGGTTCCTACGAGCAGTACTTC,CASSSSGGSYEQYF
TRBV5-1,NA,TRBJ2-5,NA,TGCGCCAGCAGCCGGGGGAGGGAGACCCAGTACTTC,CASSRGRETQYF
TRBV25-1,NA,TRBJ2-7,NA,TGTGCCAGCAGTGAATTTGGCGGGGGACACTACGAGCAGTACTTC,CASSEFGGGHYEQYF
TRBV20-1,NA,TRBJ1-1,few,TGCAGTGCTTCAGGTTTTCTTGGAGCTTTCTTT,CSASGFLGAFF
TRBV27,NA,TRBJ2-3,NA,TGTGCCAGCAACCCCCAGGGGTCCACAGATACGCAGTATTTT,CASNPQGSTDTQYF
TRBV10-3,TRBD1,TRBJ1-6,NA,TGTGCCATCAGTGAGTCCGGGACAGGCCAACTTAATTCACCCCTCCACTTT,CAISESGTGQLNSPLHF
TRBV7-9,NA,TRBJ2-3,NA,TGTGCCAGCAGCAAAGTACAGGATACGCAGTATTTT,CASSKVQDTQYF
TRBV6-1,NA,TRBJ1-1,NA,TGTGCCAGCAGTGGCAACTCTCGTGAAGCTTTCTTT,CASSGNSREAFF
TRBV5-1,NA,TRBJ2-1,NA,TGCGCCAGCAGCTTGCACATTCCCTCCTCCTACAATGAGCAGTTCTTC,CASSLHIPSSYNEQFF
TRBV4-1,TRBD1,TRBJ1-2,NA,TGCGCCAGCAGCCAAGTTCAGGGACAGGGGAATGGCTACACCTTC,CASSQVQGQGNGYTF
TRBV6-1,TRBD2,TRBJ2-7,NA,TGTGCCAGCGTAGCGGGGGTCCACGAGCAGTACTTC,CASVAGVHEQYF
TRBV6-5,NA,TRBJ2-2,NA,TGTGCCAGCAGTTCGGGACAAGTTACCGGGGAGCTGTTTTTT,CASSSGQVTGELFF
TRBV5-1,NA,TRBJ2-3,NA,TGCGCCAGCAGCCCGACGACAACTAGCACAGATACGCAGTATTTT,CASSPTTTSTDTQYF
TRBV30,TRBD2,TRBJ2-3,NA,TGTGCCTGGAGAGCCAAGCGGGGGGGTGATACGCAGTATTTT,CAWRAKRGGDTQYF
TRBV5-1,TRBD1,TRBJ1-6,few,TGCGCCAGCAGCTCACAGGGGGCGAATAATTCACCCCTCCACTTT,CASSSQGANNSPLHF
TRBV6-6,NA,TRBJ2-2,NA,TGTGCCAGCAGTTACGGTGGAGGGAACACCGGGGAGCTGTTTTTT,CASSYGGGNTGELFF
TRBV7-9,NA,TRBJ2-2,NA,TGTTCCAGCAGCGACAGGGAGGTGGCCACCGGGGAGCTGTTTTTT,CSSSDREVATGELFF
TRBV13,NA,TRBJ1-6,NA,TGTGCCAGCAGCTCACGTCCAGATTCACCCCTCCACTTT,CASSSRPDSPLHF
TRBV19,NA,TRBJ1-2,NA,TGTGCCAGTAGTGCGAGCGGTTGGGGCTACACCTTC,CASSASGWGYTF
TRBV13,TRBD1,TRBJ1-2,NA,TGTGCCAGCGGCCAGGGGGTATCCTATGGCTACACCTTC,CASGQGVSYGYTF
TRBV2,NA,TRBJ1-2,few,TGTGCCAGCAGTGAAGGCAGAGGATTCTATGGCTACACCTTC,CASSEGRGFYGYTF
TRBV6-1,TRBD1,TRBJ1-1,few,TGTGCCAGCAGCGGAGAGACAGGGACCCAATCTGGGGCTTTCTTT,CASSGETGTQSGAFF
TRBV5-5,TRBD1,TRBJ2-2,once,TGTGCCAGTCAGGGACAGGGGGTCACCGGGGAGCTGTTTTTT,CASQGQGVTGELFF
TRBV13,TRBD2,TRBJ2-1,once,TGTGCCAGCAGCCAAGAACTAGCGGGGTCCTACAATGAGCAGTTCTTC,CASSQELAGSYNEQFF
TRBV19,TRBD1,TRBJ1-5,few,TGTGCCACCCGGACAGGGGCAAATCAGCCCCAGCATTTT,CATRTGANQPQHF
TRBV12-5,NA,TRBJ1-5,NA,TGTGCTAGTGGTTTTCTGGGGCAGGGGAATCAGCCCCAGCATTTT,CASGFLGQGNQPQHF
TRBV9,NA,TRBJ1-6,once,TGTGCCAGCAGCGTAGCCCAGGGCCTTAATTCACCCCTCCACTTT,CASSVAQGLNSPLHF
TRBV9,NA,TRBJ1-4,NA,TGTGCCAGCAGCGTAGCAGAAGGACAGCAGAATGAAAAACTGTTTTTT,CASSVAEGQQNEKLFF